This TCR beta chain came from a study of blood T cell repertoires in COVID-19. CDR3 size: 15 residues. Trimming at V came to 0 bases and at J to 9 bases, leaving 8 bases not matched to a gene. Germline loops: CDR1 MNHEY, CDR2 SVGAGI. Profiling relied on immunoSEQ multiplex PCR, and the TCRdb table lists in-frame clones only, not all of them. The sample yields over 300,000 clones, approximately 87% seen once. The study drew participants aged 18 to 89 years from 20 to 30 US areas. Self-reported history from a screening survey and questionnaire set each donor's cohort. The source of this sequence is a woman aged 25-40 years with acute COVID-19. The chain carries TRBV6-5 and TRBJ2-1; TRBD2 aligns across 7 bases. The sequenced sample consisted of PBMCs or T cells enriched from blood (not recorded which). As DNA, the CDR3 is TGTGCCAGCAGTTACTCGAGCGGGGAACAGGTTGAGCAGTTCTTC. It specifies CASSYSSGEQVEQFF.